This T cell receptor beta chain appears in the sequencing data of a study of blood T cell repertoires in COVID-19. At the level of the study: Researchers got acute and convalescent COVID-19 samples from the United States, Italy and Spain. PBMCs, B-cell-depleted T cells, or T cells provided the cDNA or gDNA that made up the material.

Original data processing: Amplification of reference gene primers provided the estimated nucleated cell counts. Using immunoSEQ multiplex PCR, the repertoire was profiled, and TCRdb retains in-frame clones only, with some absent. V, J and clone size are those of that table, while D and trimming were read from the DNA. The profile shows approximately 30,000 clones, 60% to 80% of them singletons. V lost 3 bases and J lost 7; bases outside the gene matches: 12. The CDR3 spans 15 residues. The V gene's germline CDR1 is SGHRS and CDR2 YFSETQ. The V gene is TRBV5-1, the J gene TRBJ2-7; the match to TRBD1 covers 8 bases. This clonotype originated in a woman in her sixties or seventies with acute or convalescent COVID-19. The sequenced sample consisted of peripheral blood. CDR3 amino acids: CASSSAGTGYGEQYF. CDR3 sequence (DNA): TGCGCCAGCAGCTCGGCCGGGACAGGCTACGGAGAGCAGTACTTC.